This passage covers 30 T cell receptor beta chains from one sample sequenced in a study of blood T cell repertoires in COVID-19. TCRdb keeps only in-frame clones here, not all; method: immunoSEQ multiplex PCR. The sample has about 190,000 clones, around 85% seen once. The specimen was PBMCs or T cells enriched from blood (not recorded which). The receptors originated from a woman in her twenties or thirties who had recovered from COVID-19.

V usage is TRBV5-1 and J usage is TRBJ1-1, with D possibly matching TRBD1 (6 bases). The V end lost 5 bases, the J end lost 6 bases, and 20 bases lay between the germline ends. The length of the CDR3 is 15 residues. Looked up from germline, CDR1 is SGHRS and CDR2 is YFSETQ. CDR3 bases: TGCGCCAGCAGATCCCCAAAGGGGGGGGTCCCTGAAGCTTTCTTT. It specifies CASRSPKGGVPEAFF. The entire variable domain, with the rest obtained from reference TRBV5-1 and TRBJ1-1, is as follows: KAGVTQTPRYLIKTRGQQVTLSCSPISGHRSVSWYQQTPGQGLQFLFEYFSETQRNKGNFPGRFSGRQFSNSRSEMNVSTLELGDSALYLCASRSPKGGVPEAFFGQGTRLTVV.

This sequence joins TRBV13 and TRBJ1-1; D is unclear. The CDR3 has 13 amino acids. V was cut by 2 bases and J by 8 bases, with 12 bases left in between. Germline V gene data show CDR1 as PRHDT and CDR2 as FYEKMQ (reference sequence). The CDR3 loop reads CASSLLTSTEAFF. For the CDR3, the DNA is TGTGCCAGCAGCTTACTCACTTCTACCGAAGCTTTCTTT. Together with reference TRBV13 and TRBJ1-1, the CDR3 gives the full variable domain: AAGVIQSPRHLIKEKRETATLKCYPIPRHDTVYWYQQGPGQDPQFLISFYEKMQSDKGSIPDRFSAQQFSDYHSELNMSSLELGDSALYFCASSLLTSTEAFFGQGTRLTVV.

The gene calls are TRBV7-8 and TRBJ1-3; the D is unclear. CDR3 length equals 15 residues. Germline lookup yields CDR1 SGHVS and CDR2 FQNEAQ. V lost 1 base and J 0 bases, leaving 7 bases between the germline ends. Here the CDR3 DNA reads TGTGCCAGCAGCTTAGTTTTCAACTCTGGAAACACCATATATTTT. Its translation is CASSLVFNSGNTIYF.

The chain carries TRBV7-6 and TRBJ2-1, with a possible D match to TRBD1 (5 bases). The CDR3 runs to 15 residues. From germline, CDR1 is SGHVS and CDR2 FNYEAQ. The ends were cut back, 5 bases at V and 0 bases at J, with 11 bases in the middle. The CDR3 DNA is TGTGCCAGCAGCCTACAGGTCGACTCCTACAATGAGCAGTTCTTC. Translation gives CASSLQVDSYNEQFF.

This chain joins TRBV5-4 and TRBJ2-2; D may be TRBD1 (6 bases). The CDR3 has 15 residues. Germline V gene lookup returns CDR1 SGHNT and CDR2 YYREEE (reference sequence). Trimming took off 7 bases at V and 1 base at J, with 14 bases between the two ends. Here the CDR3 DNA reads TGTGCCAGCGGAACGGGACACCTGAACACCGGGGAGCTGTTTTTT. This sequence encodes CASGTGHLNTGELFF.

The genes are TRBV15 and TRBJ2-2; D perhaps matches TRBD1 (6 bases). V lost 5 bases to trimming and J lost 7 bases, with 14 bases between them. In germline, CDR1 is LNHNV, CDR2 YYDKDF (reference sequence). CDR3 length: 14 amino acids. The CDR3 bases are TGTGCCACCAGCCGATCAGGGGCAGTCGGGGAGCTGTTTTTT. It translates to CATSRSGAVGELFF.

This clone was observed once. The rearrangement joins TRBV6-5 to TRBJ2-7; 8 bases line up with TRBD2. V dropped 6 bases and J dropped 1; count of bases not matched to a gene: 11. The CDR3 spans 16 residues. CDR1 is MNHEY and CDR2 is SVGAGI in the germline V gene. This chain's CDR3 is CASRYDSGVHSYEQYV. CDR3 nucleotides: TGTGCCAGCAGGTACGATAGCGGGGTGCATTCCTACGAGCAGTACGTC.

The CDR3 DNA sequence: TGCGCCAGCAGCTTATCCCAGAAGAACACCGGGGAGCTGTTTTTT. Its protein product is CASSLSQKNTGELFF. The chain combines TRBV5-1 with TRBJ2-2; D remains ambiguous. Per the germline V gene, CDR1 is SGHRS and CDR2 is YFSETQ. The ends were cut back, 2 bases at V and 1 base at J, with 9 bases in the middle. This CDR3 is 15 amino acids long.

This rearrangement joins TRBV19 to TRBJ2-2; a possible D gene is TRBD1 (7 bases). Trimming shortened V by 4 bases and J by 7 bases, and 16 bases separated the two germline ends. CDR1 and CDR2 (germline): LNHDA, SQIVND (reference sequence). The CDR3 runs to 15 residues. CDR3 bases: TGTGCCAGTAGTAGGCGGGGACAGAGAGGCGGGGAGCTGTTTTTT. Protein sequence: CASSRRGQRGGELFF.

The rearrangement links TRBV18 to TRBJ2-3; a weak D match, TRBD1 (5 bases). The CDR3 has 17 residues. CDR1 and CDR2 (germline): KGHSH, LQKENI. The ends were cut back, 2 bases at V and 4 bases at J, with 19 bases in the middle. The CDR3: CASSPSALRGMPDTQYF. The CDR3 DNA sequence: TGTGCCAGCTCACCATCGGCTCTAAGGGGTATGCCAGATACGCAGTATTTT.

V and J are TRBV15 and TRBJ1-4, with a possible D match to TRBD1 (6 bases). Germline V gene sequence: CDR1 LNHNV, CDR2 YYDKDF (reference sequence). Trimming shortened V by 0 bases and J by 8 bases, and 16 bases separated the two germline ends. This CDR3 spans 16 amino acids. Written as DNA, the CDR3 is TGTGCCACCAGCAGAGACCTAAAGGGGGTTTTGGAAAAACTGTTTTTT. Protein product: CATSRDLKGVLEKLFF.

The chain's CDR3 is CASSQGRTGPGTEAFF. Here the CDR3 DNA reads TGTGCCAGCAGCCAAGGGAGGACAGGGCCCGGGACTGAAGCTTTCTTT. The chain has TRBV3-1 (or the pseudogene TRBV3-2) and TRBJ1-1, with TRBD1 matching over 8 bases. V shed 1 base and J 5 bases; nucleotides not matched to a gene: 9. CDR1 is LGHDT, CDR2 YNNKEL, per germline (reference sequence). The CDR3 has 16 amino acids.

The J gene is TRBJ2-5, the V gene TRBV3-1 (or the pseudogene TRBV3-2); D perhaps matches TRBD1 (6 bases). This CDR3 is built from 14 residues. CDR1 is LGHDT, CDR2 YNNKEL, per germline (reference sequence). Between the trimmed V and J ends, which lost 3 bases and 3 bases, there was a span of 11 bases. The CDR3 spells CASSQVGGKETQYF. The CDR3 region has the DNA TGTGCCAGCAGCCAGGTAGGGGGTAAAGAGACCCAGTACTTC.

The DNA for the CDR3 is TGTGCCATCAGTGAGCCTCGCGGGATAGGCGCGTACACCGGGGAGCTGTTTTTT. Its translation is CAISEPRGIGAYTGELFF. This chain connects TRBV10-3 to TRBJ2-2; possible D gene TRBD2, 6 bases. V was pared by 2 bases and J by 3 bases, with 19 bases between. The CDR3 consists of 18 residues. CDR1 is ENHRY and CDR2 is SYGVKD in the germline V gene.

This clone was counted only a few times. V gene TRBV28 combines with J gene TRBJ1-2, with 7 bases that match TRBD1. Germline-derived CDR1 and CDR2 are MDHEN and SYDVKM. This CDR3 is built from 13 residues. V lost 10 bases, J lost 4 bases, and 9 bases stayed unmatched. The CDR3 sequence is CATLTGQPYGYTF. The CDR3 nucleotides read TGTGCCACTTTAACGGGACAGCCCTATGGCTACACCTTC.

The chain combines TRBV19 with TRBJ1-2, with D possibly TRBD1 on 6 matching bases. The ends were cut back, 8 bases at V and 4 bases at J, with 17 bases in the middle. There are 14 residues in the CDR3. Looked up from germline, CDR1 is LNHDA and CDR2 is SQIVND (reference sequence). The CDR3 protein is CASQEGGPPYGYTF. The CDR3 DNA reads TGTGCCAGTCAAGAGGGGGGGCCCCCCTATGGCTACACCTTC.

This clone was observed a handful of times. The rearrangement uses TRBV29-1 and TRBJ1-1, with unresolved D. CDR1 SQVTM and CDR2 ANQGSEA come from the germline V gene. The CDR3 has 13 amino acids. With 5 bases removed from V and 0 bases from J, the gap between germline ends came to 10 bases. This CDR3 reads CSVCFRMNTEAFF. CDR3 nucleotides: TGCAGCGTTTGTTTCAGGATGAACACTGAAGCTTTCTTT. The full variable domain, rest sourced from reference TRBV29-1 and TRBJ1-1, is SAVISQKPSRDICQRGTSLTIQCQVDSQVTMMFWYRQQPGQSLTLIATANQGSEATYESGFVIDKFPISRPNLTFSTLTVSNMSPEDSSIYLCSVCFRMNTEAFFGQGTRLTVV.

V usage is TRBV28 and J usage is TRBJ1-1; possible D gene TRBD1, 5 bases. The germline V gene has CDR1 MDHEN and CDR2 SYDVKM. V was pared by 1 base and J by 6 bases, with 6 bases between. The CDR3 is made up of 12 amino acids. In DNA form, the CDR3 reads TGTGCCAGCAGTTTATTACAGGCTGAAGCTTTCTTT. Encoded protein: CASSLLQAEAFF.

The J gene is TRBJ2-3, the V gene TRBV18, with 8 bases fitting TRBD1. This CDR3 is 15 amino acids long. Germline-derived CDR1 and CDR2 are KGHSH and LQKENI. V gave up 8 bases and J gave up 8 bases; unmatched junction bases: 15. CDR3 protein: CASAHGDRGRGTQYF. The DNA of the CDR3 is TGTGCCAGCGCTCACGGTGACAGGGGACGGGGTACGCAGTATTTT.

The CDR3 spells CASSQGLALHNEQFF. CDR3 nucleotides: TGTGCCAGCAGCCAGGGACTAGCTCTCCACAATGAGCAGTTCTTC. V usage is TRBV3-1 (or the pseudogene TRBV3-2) and J usage is TRBJ2-1; 9 bases fit TRBD2. With 3 bases clipped from V and 5 bases from J, the junction kept 5 bases outside the gene matches. The CDR3 is 15 residues long. CDR1 and CDR2 (germline): LGHDT, YNNKEL (reference sequence).

The V and J genes are TRBV28 and TRBJ1-2; 10 nucleotides match TRBD1. This CDR3 is 16 amino acids long. The germline CDR1 and CDR2 sequences are MDHEN and SYDVKM. V was clipped by 2 bases and J by 6 bases; unmatched bases: 9. The DNA of the CDR3 is TGTGCCAGCAGTTTACCCGACAGGGGGCGAAGAAATGGCTACACCTTC. Translated, it gives CASSLPDRGRRNGYTF.

The chain couples TRBV7-9 to TRBJ2-1; a possible D gene is TRBD1 (6 bases). The CDR3 spans 13 residues. Looked up from germline, CDR1 is SEHNR and CDR2 is FQNEAQ (reference sequence). V was clipped by 4 bases and J by 7 bases, with 11 bases between them. The CDR3 reads CASSSTGWNEQFF. Written as DNA, the CDR3 is TGTGCCAGCAGCTCCACAGGGTGGAATGAGCAGTTCTTC.

The rearrangement uses TRBV6-6 and TRBJ1-4, with 9 bases that match TRBD1. Trimming took 4 bases from V and 8 from J; bases not matched to a gene: 5. This CDR3 is 14 amino acids long. Germline assignment: CDR1 MNHNY and CDR2 SVGAGI (reference sequence). CDR3: CASSFPGQGEKLFF. CDR3 nucleotide sequence: TGTGCCAGCAGTTTCCCTGGACAGGGGGAAAAACTGTTTTTT.

The V gene is TRBV27, the J gene TRBJ2-1; 7 bases line up with TRBD2. Germline lookup yields CDR1 MNHEY and CDR2 SMNVEV (reference sequence). This CDR3 is 13 amino acids long. V dropped 6 bases and J dropped 6; count of bases not matched to a gene: 5. The CDR3 region is CASSLTSANEQFF. The CDR3 DNA reads TGTGCCAGCAGCCTCACTAGCGCCAATGAGCAGTTCTTC.

This clone was seen a single time. The chain joins TRBV6-5 to TRBJ1-4; D perhaps matches TRBD1 (5 bases). CDR3 length: 15 amino acids. The V gene's germline CDR1 is MNHEY and CDR2 SVGAGI. Trimming stripped 7 bases from V and 7 bases from J, with 19 bases between. CDR3 amino acids: CASTDQGRNPEKLFF. CDR3 nucleotides: TGTGCCAGCACGGACCAGGGTCGTAATCCTGAAAAACTGTTTTTT.

V gene TRBV30 combines with J gene TRBJ2-5, with TRBD2 matching 13 bases. The germline V gene has CDR1 GTSNPN and CDR2 SVGIG (reference sequence). With V trimmed by 1 base and J by 4 bases, 0 bases remained unmatched. This CDR3 is 14 amino acids long. CDR3 region: CAWSGLAGGETQYF. CDR3 sequence (DNA): TGTGCCTGGAGTGGACTAGCGGGAGGAGAGACCCAGTACTTC.

This clone showed up just once. This chain connects TRBV5-1 to TRBJ1-4; 8 bases map to TRBD1. Germline values: CDR1 SGHRS, CDR2 YFSETQ. The V and J ends lost 4 bases and 5 bases, in that order; junction bases with no gene match: 10. The CDR3 contains 16 residues. CDR3 loop: CASSGSWTGSNEKLFF. The CDR3 bases are TGCGCCAGCAGCGGATCCTGGACAGGGTCAAATGAAAAACTGTTTTTT.

Only one count was recorded for this clone. CDR3 sequence reads: CASSRSLRGMENEKLFF. In DNA, the CDR3 is TGTGCCAGCAGCCGATCCCTTAGGGGGATGGAAAATGAAAAACTGTTTTTT. The J gene is TRBJ1-4, the V gene TRBV7-9; tentatively, D is TRBD1 (6 bases). Trimming left V 5 bases short and J 5 bases short, with 21 bases between. CDR3 length: 17 residues. Looked up from germline, CDR1 is SEHNR and CDR2 is FQNEAQ (reference sequence). The full variable domain, in which reference TRBV7-9 and TRBJ1-4 provide the parts outside the CDR3, is DTGVSQNPRHKITKRGQNVTFRCDPISEHNRLYWYRQTLGQGPEFLTYFQNEAQLEKSRLLSDRFSAERPKGSFSTLEIQRTEQGDSAMYLCASSRSLRGMENEKLFFGSGTQLSVL.

CDR3 amino acids: CASSPGQGGYGYTF. The CDR3 DNA reads TGTGCCAGCAGTCCGGGACAGGGGGGCTATGGCTACACCTTC. The chain links TRBV28 to TRBJ1-2, with 11 bases matching TRBD1. Trimming took 5 bases from V and 4 from J; bases not matched to a gene: 3. Germline V CDR1 and CDR2: MDHEN, SYDVKM. The CDR3 has 14 amino acids.

The chain links TRBV5-4 to TRBJ2-7, with TRBD2 matching over 13 bases. The CDR3 runs to 17 residues. V shed 1 base, J shed 2 bases, and the junction held 6 bases outside the gene matches. The germline V gene encodes CDR1 SGHNT and CDR2 YYREEE (reference sequence). This CDR3 is CASSLSQLAGGAYEQYF. CDR3 DNA sequence: TGTGCCAGCAGCTTGTCCCAACTAGCGGGAGGGGCCTACGAGCAGTACTTC.